These 8 T cell receptor beta chains originate from one sample sequenced in a study of T-cell reconstitution after alpha-beta-depleted transplantation in children. During its preparation, the TCRbeta library received unique molecular identifiers. MiXCR was run by TCRdb on the PCR reads, yielding one entry per CDR3 protein. The profile shows over 85,000 distinct CDR3 sequences, 10% of them singletons. The sequencing used PBMCs from the stem cell graft donor, collected from the stem cell graft. The receptors derive from a human donor who donated a stem cell graft to a child with acute lymphoblastic leukemia.

This chain uses TRBV4-2 with TRBJ2-5; 9 bases match TRBD1. The V gene's germline CDR1 is LGHNA and CDR2 YNFKEQ. J gave up 4 bases and V 2 bases, and 11 bases lay outside the gene matches. The CDR3 totals 17 residues. The CDR3 spells CASSQSQGQGTSETQYF. The CDR3 DNA sequence: TGTGCCAGCAGCCAAAGCCAAGGACAGGGGACATCAGAGACCCAGTACTTC.

This clonotype was counted many times. The chain joins TRBV24-1 to TRBJ2-1; the D is unclear. V was cut by 4 bases and J by 10 bases, with 19 bases left in between. Germline CDR1 and CDR2: KGHDR and SFDVKD. This CDR3 comprises 15 residues. This CDR3 is CATSDPQSPLGEQFF. CDR3 DNA sequence: TGTGCCACCAGTGACCCTCAAAGTCCCCTGGGGGAGCAGTTCTTC.

This clonotype was picked up many times. The J gene is TRBJ1-3, the V gene TRBV12-3 or TRBV12-4, with TRBD1 identical over 9 bases. Unmatched junction bases numbered 7, after V lost 5 bases and J lost 2 bases. This CDR3 comprises 16 residues. This chain's CDR3 is CASSQRTGATGNTIYF. CDR3 in DNA: TGTGCCAGCAGTCAAAGGACAGGGGCTACTGGAAACACCATATATTTT.

This clonotype was found many times. The chain is built from TRBV20-1 and TRBJ1-5, with D possibly matching TRBD1 (5 bases). The CDR3 spans 13 residues. V was clipped by 1 base and J by 6 bases, with 10 bases between them. Germline CDR1 reads DFQATT; CDR2 reads SNEGSKA (reference sequence). The CDR3, as DNA: TGCAGTGCTAGAGGCAGGGAGGTTCAGCCCCAGCATTTT. This sequence encodes CSARGREVQPQHF.

This clonotype appeared many times. This chain links TRBV7-2 with TRBJ1-3, with D uncertain. Trimming cost V 4 bases and J 0 bases, with 7 bases left between them. The CDR3 loop spans 14 amino acids. Germline CDR1 and CDR2: SGHTA and FQGNSA. DNA for the CDR3: TGTGCCAGCAGCTCTCTGGGCTCTGGAAACACCATATATTTT. The encoded protein is CASSSLGSGNTIYF. Full variable domain (missing parts from reference TRBV7-2 and TRBJ1-3): GAGVSQSPSNKVTEKGKDVELRCDPISGHTALYWYRQSLGQGLEFLIYFQGNSAPDKSGLPSDRFSAERTGGSVSTLTIQRTQQEDSAVYLCASSSLGSGNTIYFGEGSWLTVV.

This clonotype was detected ten times or more. The gene calls are TRBV12-3 or TRBV12-4 and TRBJ2-7; 7 bases map to TRBD1. V gave up 6 bases and J gave up 3 bases; unmatched junction bases: 8. The CDR3 sequence is 14 residues long. The CDR3 spells CASRSGQTNYEQYF. CDR3 DNA: TGTGCCAGCAGGTCGGGACAGACAAACTACGAGCAGTACTTC.

This clonotype was counted ten times or more. This chain connects TRBV5-1 to TRBJ2-5; D gene uncertain. Germline V gives CDR1 SGHRS, CDR2 YFSETQ. This CDR3 is 14 amino acids long. With 3 bases removed from V and 1 base from J, the gap between germline ends came to 10 bases. The DNA of the CDR3 is TGCGCCAGCAGCTACCGGGTGGGCCAAGAGACCCAGTACTTC. Translated, it gives CASSYRVGQETQYF.

The V and J genes are TRBV19 and TRBJ2-2, with D perhaps TRBD1 or TRBD2 (5 bases each). Germline CDR1 is LNHDA and CDR2 is SQIVND (reference sequence). The CDR3 sequence is 14 residues long. Between the trimmed V and J ends, which lost 7 bases and 4 bases, there was a span of 13 bases. In DNA, the CDR3 is TGTGCCAGTACAGGGCAAGGGACCACCGGGGAGCTGTTTTTT. This codes for CASTGQGTTGELFF.